This is a list of T cell receptor beta chains from one sample in a study of T-cell memory formation after mild COVID-19. TCRdb reanalysed the 5' RACE reads using MiXCR and keeps one entry per CDR3 protein. The table records some 100,000 distinct CDR3 sequences, roughly 11% of them present only once. The specimen sequenced was PBMCs or a T cell subset sorted from them (not recorded which). These receptors were taken from a man aged 18 to 29 who had mild COVID-19 (a few samples of this study predate the infection). Cell type and time point are not known. Both conserved end residues are part of each CDR3. A D gene is named only where the DNA matches it firmly. A row's size may be missing; if present it is once, few, many or a size class.

V: TRBV28; D: -; size: many; J: TRBJ1-2; CDR3: CASSLTVGSGARGYTF; DNA: TGTGCCAGCAGTTTAACGGTGGGCTCGGGGGCTCGCGGCTACACCTTC
V: TRBV4-3; D: -; size: -; J: TRBJ2-5; CDR3: CASSQRLAQETQYF; DNA: TGCGCCAGCAGCCAGAGACTGGCGCAAGAGACCCAGTACTTC
V: TRBV5-1; D: -; size: -; J: TRBJ1-2; CDR3: CASSLETPQGGYTF; DNA: TGCGCCAGCAGCTTGGAAACGCCCCAGGGTGGCTACACCTTC
V: TRBV7-2; D: -; size: few; J: TRBJ1-1; CDR3: CASSFTGGLNTEAFF; DNA: TGTGCCAGCAGCTTTACAGGCGGATTGAACACTGAAGCTTTCTTT
V: TRBV12-3/TRBV12-4; D: -; size: -; J: TRBJ2-5; CDR3: CASASVIGGETQYF; DNA: TGTGCCAGCGCCTCGGTTATTGGCGGAGAGACCCAGTACTTC
V: TRBV7-9; D: -; size: few; J: TRBJ1-4; CDR3: CASSFLTDDEKLFF; DNA: TGTGCCAGCAGCTTCCTGACAGATGATGAAAAACTGTTTTTT
V: TRBV11-2; D: TRBD1; size: few; J: TRBJ2-3; CDR3: CASSLKMGQSKADTQYF; DNA: TGTGCCAGCAGCTTAAAAATGGGACAGAGTAAAGCAGATACGCAGTATTTT
V: TRBV4-3; D: -; size: few; J: TRBJ2-1; CDR3: CASSQDLPLNNEQFF; DNA: TGCGCCAGCAGCCAAGATCTCCCACTGAACAATGAGCAGTTCTTC
V: TRBV6-1; D: -; size: -; J: TRBJ2-2; CDR3: CASSEGAETGELFF; DNA: TGTGCCAGCAGTGAAGGGGCAGAAACCGGGGAGCTGTTTTTT
V: TRBV10-3; D: TRBD1; size: -; J: TRBJ2-7; CDR3: CATRGTGEGEQYF; DNA: TGTGCCACCAGGGGGACAGGGGAGGGTGAGCAGTACTTC
V: TRBV14; D: TRBD1; size: few; J: TRBJ1-1; CDR3: CASSQTPGQGAPRDTEAFF; DNA: TGTGCCAGCAGCCAAACTCCGGGACAGGGGGCCCCCCGGGACACTGAAGCTTTCTTT
V: TRBV6-6; D: -; size: -; J: TRBJ1-2; CDR3: CASSYRTDYGYTF; DNA: TGTGCCAGCAGTTACCGGACGGACTATGGCTACACCTTC
V: TRBV7-6; D: TRBD2; size: -; J: TRBJ2-5; CDR3: CASSLVAGRYQETQYF; DNA: TGTGCCAGCAGCTTGGTAGCGGGGCGTTACCAAGAGACCCAGTACTTC
V: TRBV12-3/TRBV12-4; D: -; size: few; J: TRBJ1-2; CDR3: CASSWGGSNYGYTF; DNA: TGTGCCAGCAGTTGGGGGGGTAGTAACTATGGCTACACCTTC
V: TRBV7-9; D: TRBD1; size: many; J: TRBJ2-3; CDR3: CASSWTGPDTQYF; DNA: TGTGCCAGCAGCTGGACAGGGCCAGATACGCAGTATTTT
V: TRBV7-9; D: -; size: many; J: TRBJ2-3; CDR3: CASSTLRRGEDTQYF; DNA: TGTGCCAGCAGCACGCTACGGCGTGGGGAAGATACGCAGTATTTT
V: TRBV11-2; D: TRBD2; size: -; J: TRBJ2-1; CDR3: CASSPIGTSGGSNEQFF; DNA: TGTGCCAGCAGCCCTATCGGGACTAGCGGGGGGTCGAATGAGCAGTTCTTC
V: TRBV5-8; D: -; size: -; J: TRBJ2-1; CDR3: CASSVHRDPNNEQFF; DNA: TGTGCCAGCAGCGTCCACAGGGATCCTAACAATGAGCAGTTCTTC
V: TRBV7-2; D: -; size: few; J: TRBJ1-1; CDR3: CASSFSTGRRMNTEAFF; DNA: TGTGCCAGCAGCTTCTCAACAGGGAGGCGCATGAACACTGAAGCTTTCTTT
V: TRBV29-1; D: -; size: many; J: TRBJ2-7; CDR3: CSVAGTTLHEQYF; DNA: TGCAGCGTGGCAGGGACGACCCTCCACGAGCAGTACTTC
V: TRBV7-8; D: TRBD2; size: few; J: TRBJ2-3; CDR3: CASSQPVAGGADTQYF; DNA: TGTGCCAGCAGCCAACCCGTAGCGGGGGGGGCAGATACGCAGTATTTT
V: TRBV12-3/TRBV12-4; D: -; size: few; J: TRBJ2-7; CDR3: CASSFGQGAYF; DNA: -
V: TRBV5-1; D: TRBD2; size: few; J: TRBJ2-3; CDR3: CASNLRGGGATDTQYF; DNA: TGCGCCAGCAACCTTAGAGGCGGGGGGGCCACAGATACGCAGTATTTT
V: TRBV7-6; D: -; size: -; J: TRBJ2-1; CDR3: CASSLNQGLPEGSYNEQFF; DNA: TGTGCCAGCAGCTTAAATCAGGGACTCCCCGAAGGCTCCTACAATGAGCAGTTCTTC
V: TRBV12-3/TRBV12-4; D: -; size: -; J: TRBJ1-6; CDR3: CASSFVGGLSSPLHF; DNA: TGTGCCAGCAGTTTTGTCGGGGGATTGAGTTCACCCCTCCACTTT
V: TRBV20-1; D: -; size: few; J: TRBJ2-1; CDR3: CSAIEGSAYNEQFF; DNA: TGCAGTGCCATAGAGGGGTCAGCCTACAATGAGCAGTTCTTC
V: TRBV4-1; D: TRBD1; size: few; J: TRBJ1-5; CDR3: CASSQERGQGGQPQHF; DNA: TGCGCCAGCAGCCAAGAACGTGGACAGGGAGGACAGCCCCAGCATTTT
V: TRBV20-1; D: TRBD2; size: few; J: TRBJ2-4; CDR3: CSAEDGGESKNIQYF; DNA: TGCAGTGCAGAAGATGGGGGGGAATCCAAAAACATTCAGTACTTC
V: TRBV4-1; D: -; size: -; J: TRBJ1-5; CDR3: CASSPGHPGQPQHF; DNA: TGCGCCAGCAGCCCCGGACACCCCGGGCAGCCCCAGCATTTT
V: TRBV5-1; D: -; size: -; J: TRBJ2-1; CDR3: CASKGSYNEQFF; DNA: TGCGCCAGCAAAGGGAGTTACAATGAGCAGTTCTTC
V: TRBV27; D: TRBD2; size: -; J: TRBJ2-3; CDR3: CASSLVGGGPPTDTQYF; DNA: TGTGCCAGCAGTCTCGTGGGGGGGGGTCCACCCACAGATACGCAGTATTTT
V: TRBV6-5; D: -; size: few; J: TRBJ2-7; CDR3: CASTSGFNEQYF; DNA: TGTGCCAGCACGTCCGGGTTCAACGAGCAGTACTTC
V: TRBV12-3/TRBV12-4; D: -; size: many; J: TRBJ1-1; CDR3: CASSLAWGSGHMNTEAFF; DNA: TGTGCCAGCAGTTTAGCTTGGGGGTCGGGACACATGAACACTGAAGCTTTCTTT
V: TRBV9; D: TRBD2; size: -; J: TRBJ2-1; CDR3: CASSVPGGYYNEQFF; DNA: TGTGCCAGCAGCGTCCCCGGGGGGTACTACAATGAGCAGTTCTTC
V: TRBV7-6; D: -; size: -; J: TRBJ2-7; CDR3: CASSLAKSGYEQYF; DNA: TGTGCCAGCAGCTTAGCGAAATCTGGGTACGAGCAGTACTTC
V: TRBV6-5; D: TRBD1; size: few; J: TRBJ1-2; CDR3: CASSPYFDRDAGYGYTF; DNA: TGTGCCAGCAGCCCGTATTTCGACAGGGATGCGGGCTATGGCTACACCTTC